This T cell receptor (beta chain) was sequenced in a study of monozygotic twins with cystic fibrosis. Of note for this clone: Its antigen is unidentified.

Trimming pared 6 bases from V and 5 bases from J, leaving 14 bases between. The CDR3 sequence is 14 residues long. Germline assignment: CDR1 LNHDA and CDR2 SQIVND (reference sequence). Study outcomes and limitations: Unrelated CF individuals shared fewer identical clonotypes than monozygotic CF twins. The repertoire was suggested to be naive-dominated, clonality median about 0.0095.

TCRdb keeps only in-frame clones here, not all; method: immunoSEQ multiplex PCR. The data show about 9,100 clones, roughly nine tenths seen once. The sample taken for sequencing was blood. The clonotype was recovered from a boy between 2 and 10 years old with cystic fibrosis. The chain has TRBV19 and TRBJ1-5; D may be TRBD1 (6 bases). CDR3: CASSSEGDDQPQHF. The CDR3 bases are TGTGCCAGTAGCTCGGAGGGGGACGATCAGCCCCAGCATTTT. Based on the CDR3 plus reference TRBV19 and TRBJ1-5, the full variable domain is DGGITQSPKYLFRKEGQNVTLSCEQNLNHDAMYWYRQDPGQGLRLIYYSQIVNDFQKGDIAEGYSVSREKKESFPLTVTSAQKNPTAFYLCASSSEGDDQPQHFGDGTRLSIL.